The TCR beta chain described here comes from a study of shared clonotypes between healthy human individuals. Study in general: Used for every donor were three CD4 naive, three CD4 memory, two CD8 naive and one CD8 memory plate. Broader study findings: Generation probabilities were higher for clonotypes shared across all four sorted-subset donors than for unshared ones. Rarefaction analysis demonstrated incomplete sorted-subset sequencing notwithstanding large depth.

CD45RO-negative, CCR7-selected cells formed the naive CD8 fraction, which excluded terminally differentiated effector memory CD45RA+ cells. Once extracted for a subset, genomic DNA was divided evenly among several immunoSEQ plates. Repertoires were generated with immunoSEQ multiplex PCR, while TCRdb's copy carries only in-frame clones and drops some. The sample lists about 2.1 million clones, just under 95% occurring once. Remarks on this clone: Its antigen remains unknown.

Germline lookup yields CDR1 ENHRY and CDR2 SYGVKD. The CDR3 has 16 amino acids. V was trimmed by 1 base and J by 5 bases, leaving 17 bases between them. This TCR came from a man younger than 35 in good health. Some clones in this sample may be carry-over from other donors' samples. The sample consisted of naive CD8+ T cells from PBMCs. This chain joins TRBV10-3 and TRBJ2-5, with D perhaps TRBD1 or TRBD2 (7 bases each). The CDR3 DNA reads TGTGCCATCAGTGAGTTGGGGACAGCGGGGATGGAGACCCAGTACTTC. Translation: CAISELGTAGMETQYF.